These 26 T cell receptor beta chains were sequenced from one sample in a study of blood T cell repertoires in COVID-19. Profiled with immunoSEQ multiplex PCR; TCRdb holds only in-frame clones, not every one. The sample comprises around 200,000 clones, roughly four fifths of which are singletons, and approximately 6.2% rests with the top ten. Sequenced: peripheral blood. Receptors were obtained from a woman in her 40s with acute or convalescent COVID-19.

This rearrangement joins TRBV7-2 to TRBJ2-7; 8 bases are shared with TRBD2. From germline, CDR1 is SGHTA and CDR2 FQGNSA. V gave up 6 bases and J gave up 4 bases; unmatched junction bases: 8. This CDR3 spans 14 amino acids. CDR3 protein: CASSNGRARYEQYF. CDR3 nucleotides: TGTGCCAGCAGTAACGGGAGGGCCAGGTACGAGCAGTACTTC.

The chain is built from TRBV5-4 and TRBJ2-5, with a weak D call TRBD2 (6 bases). The CDR3 length is 15 residues. Germline loops: CDR1 SGHNT, CDR2 YYREEE (reference sequence). V lost 3 bases and J 6 bases, leaving 18 bases between the germline ends. Here the CDR3 reads CASSWEGGAGKTQYF. The CDR3 DNA follows: TGTGCCAGCAGCTGGGAAGGCGGGGCCGGAAAGACCCAGTACTTC.

The chain carries TRBV28 and TRBJ1-6; a possible D gene is TRBD1 (6 bases). Trimming removed 3 bases from V and 9 bases from J, with 21 bases in between. Germline loops: CDR1 MDHEN, CDR2 SYDVKM. The CDR3 is 17 amino acids. CDR3 nucleotide sequence: TGTGCCAGCAGTTTCTCCAGGGACATGGGATTTAGTTCACCCCTCCACTTT. Translated: CASSFSRDMGFSSPLHF. The entire variable domain, with the rest obtained from reference TRBV28 and TRBJ1-6, is as follows: DVKVTQSSRYLVKRTGEKVFLECVQDMDHENMFWYRQDPGLGLRLIYFSYDVKMKEKGDIPEGYSVSREKKERFSLILESASTNQTSMYLCASSFSRDMGFSSPLHFGNGTRLTVT.

This clone has a single count. CDR3 in DNA: TGTGCCAGCTTTACAAAAAGGGGTACCTACGAGCAGTACTTC. Protein: CASFTKRGTYEQYF. The chain couples TRBV11-3 to TRBJ2-7, with D perhaps matching TRBD1 (5 bases). CDR3 length: 14 residues. Per germline, CDR1 SGHNT and CDR2 YENEEA. Between the trimmed V and J ends, which lost 8 bases and 2 bases, there was a span of 16 bases.

This clone was observed once. The CDR3 DNA reads TGCGCCAGCAGCAGCTCGATTCTTGAGGAGGCCACAGATACGCAGTATTTT. Translation: CASSSSILEEATDTQYF. This chain connects TRBV5-1 to TRBJ2-3, with D maybe TRBD2 (5 bases). The germline V gene encodes CDR1 SGHRS and CDR2 YFSETQ. V dropped 4 bases and J dropped 2 bases, with 20 bases sitting between them. This CDR3 has 17 residues.

This chain joins TRBV29-1 and TRBJ2-6; weak D call: TRBD1 (6 bases). The ends were cut back, 6 bases at V and 1 base at J, with 10 bases in the middle. The CDR3 sequence is 14 residues long. The germline V gene has CDR1 SQVTM and CDR2 ANQGSEA. CDR3: CSVSQGSGANVLTF. The DNA of the CDR3 is TGCAGCGTATCACAGGGTTCTGGGGCCAACGTCCTGACTTTC. The complete variable domain, with remaining parts taken from reference TRBV29-1 and TRBJ2-6, reads SAVISQKPSRDICQRGTSLTIQCQVDSQVTMMFWYRQQPGQSLTLIATANQGSEATYESGFVIDKFPISRPNLTFSTLTVSNMSPEDSSIYLCSVSQGSGANVLTFGAGSRLTVL.

The chain recombines TRBV6-5 with TRBJ1-3, with D maybe TRBD1 (5 bases). The V gene lost 7 bases and the J gene lost 4 bases, with 14 bases spanning the gap. The CDR3 covers 14 residues. Germline V gives CDR1 MNHEY, CDR2 SVGAGI. CDR3 region: CASTSSGPGNTIYF. Here the CDR3 DNA reads TGTGCCAGCACCTCATCAGGGCCCGGAAACACCATATATTTT.

The V call is TRBV6-5, the J call TRBJ1-1, with 7 positions matching TRBD1. Trimming took 4 bases from V and 3 from J; bases not matched to a gene: 8. Germline-derived CDR1 and CDR2 are MNHEY and SVGAGI. CDR3 size: 15 residues. For the CDR3, the DNA is TGTGCCAGCAGTTCCCCACAGGGGTCGCACACTGAAGCTTTCTTT. Translation: CASSSPQGSHTEAFF.

V and J are TRBV6-6 and TRBJ2-5, with D maybe TRBD2 (6 bases). Trimming removed 5 bases at V and 4 bases at J, with 11 bases between. This CDR3 comprises 13 residues. CDR1 MNHNY and CDR2 SVGAGI come from the germline V gene (reference sequence). For the CDR3, the DNA is TGTGCCAGCAGTCCTAGCGCGCGAGAGACCCAGTACTTC. Its protein is CASSPSARETQYF.

This clone appeared a single time. The rearrangement joins TRBV10-3 to TRBJ2-7; 10 positions agree with TRBD1. CDR1 is ENHRY, CDR2 SYGVKD, per germline. Trimming cost V 10 bases and J 4 bases; bases outside gene matches: 4. CDR3 length equals 12 residues. Here the CDR3 DNA reads TGTGCCAATTGGGACAGGGGATACGAGCAGTACTTC. This codes for CANWDRGYEQYF.

This chain joins TRBV28 and TRBJ2-3; no reliable D call. The V gene's germline CDR1 is MDHEN and CDR2 SYDVKM. The CDR3 has 14 amino acids. V was shortened by 11 bases and J by 0 bases, with 15 bases between the two germline ends. CDR3 DNA: TGTGCCGCATCCCTAGAGTCAAGCACAGATACGCAGTATTTT. Residues: CAASLESSTDTQYF.

The chain has TRBV27 and TRBJ2-3, with a possible D match to TRBD1 (5 bases). Looked up from germline, CDR1 is MNHEY and CDR2 is SMNVEV (reference sequence). The CDR3 is 13 residues long. The V and J ends lost 9 bases and 2 bases respectively, with 12 bases between them. The CDR3 DNA reads as TGTGCCAGTTCCCGACAGTACACAGATACGCAGTATTTT. Encoded protein: CASSRQYTDTQYF.

The J gene is TRBJ1-5, the V gene TRBV2, with a tentative D call TRBD1 (6 bases). Deletions cut 5 bases from V and 1 base from J, with 9 bases between. CDR1 and CDR2 from the germline V gene are SNHLY and FYNNEI. The CDR3 sequence is 14 residues long. The CDR3 loop reads CASSPQGSNQPQHF. The CDR3 nucleotides are TGTGCCAGCAGTCCGCAGGGGAGCAATCAGCCCCAGCATTTT. Complete variable domain (other parts from reference TRBV2 and TRBJ1-5): EPEVTQTPSHQVTQMGQEVILRCVPISNHLYFYWYRQILGQKVEFLVSFYNNEISEKSEIFDDQFSVERPDGSNFTLKIRSTKLEDSAMYFCASSPQGSNQPQHFGDGTRLSIL.

The chain employs TRBV9 and TRBJ1-1, with TRBD1 as a possible D gene (5 bases). There are 14 residues in the CDR3. CDR1 SGDLS and CDR2 YYNGEE come from the germline V gene. Trimming shortened V by 0 bases and J by 5 bases, and 11 bases separated the two germline ends. CDR3 DNA sequence: TGTGCCAGCAGCGTAGCTGACAGACATACTGAAGCTTTCTTT. Translation: CASSVADRHTEAFF.

In nucleotides, the CDR3 is TGCGCCAGCAGCTTCGGCGGGGGATTTGTCGGGGAGCTGTTTTTT. Its protein is CASSFGGGFVGELFF. This chain joins TRBV5-1 and TRBJ2-2, with TRBD2 matching over 7 bases. Germline CDR1 is SGHRS and CDR2 is YFSETQ. CDR3 size: 15 residues. Trimming took 2 bases from V and 7 from J; bases not matched to a gene: 8. The full variable domain, completed using reference TRBV5-1 and TRBJ2-2, is KAGVTQTPRYLIKTRGQQVTLSCSPISGHRSVSWYQQTPGQGLQFLFEYFSETQRNKGNFPGRFSGRQFSNSRSEMNVSTLELGDSALYLCASSFGGGFVGELFFGEGSRLTVL.

The chain employs TRBV19 and TRBJ1-5; no clear D gene. V lost 3 bases to trimming and J lost 3 bases, with 15 bases between them. The germline V gene has CDR1 LNHDA and CDR2 SQIVND (reference sequence). The CDR3 consists of 16 residues. This chain's CDR3 is CASSIVFVRNNQPQHF. In nucleotides, the CDR3 is TGTGCCAGTAGTATCGTTTTTGTGCGGAACAATCAGCCCCAGCATTTT.

The CDR3 protein is CASGDPTGGNTIYF. Written as DNA, the CDR3 is TGTGCCAGCGGAGACCCGACAGGGGGAAACACCATATATTTT. The V gene is TRBV28, the J gene TRBJ1-3, with TRBD1 matching 7 bases. The CDR3 covers 14 residues. Germline trimming cut 8 bases from V and 4 bases from J; bases unmatched to any gene: 8. Germline V gene data show CDR1 as MDHEN and CDR2 as SYDVKM.

The rearrangement links TRBV4-1 to TRBJ1-1, with D possibly matching TRBD1 (5 bases). Deletions cut 1 base from V and 4 bases from J, with 10 bases between. The CDR3 is 14 amino acids. Germline V CDR1 and CDR2: MGHRA, YSYEKL. CDR3 protein: CASSQVGGSTEAFF. DNA of the CDR3: TGCGCCAGCAGCCAAGTCGGGGGAAGCACTGAAGCTTTCTTT.

V is TRBV29-1 and J is TRBJ1-4; D not resolved. Looked up from germline, CDR1 is SQVTM and CDR2 is ANQGSEA. The germline V and J ends were trimmed by 4 bases and 4 bases, with 4 bases remaining between them. The CDR3 contains 11 residues. This CDR3 is CSVGGNEKLFF. The CDR3 region has the DNA TGCAGCGTTGGCGGTAATGAAAAACTGTTTTTT.

This rearrangement joins TRBV19 to TRBJ2-3; TRBD2 matches 16 bases. The V gene's germline CDR1 is LNHDA and CDR2 SQIVND (reference sequence). Losses at the gene ends were 2 bases for V and 3 bases for J; bases not matched to a gene: 11. The CDR3 runs 20 residues. This chain's CDR3 is CASSIWGLAGGPQRTDTQYF. The CDR3 bases are TGTGCCAGTAGTATATGGGGACTAGCGGGAGGGCCTCAAAGGACAGATACGCAGTATTTT.

This clone showed up just once. The chain recombines TRBV7-3 with TRBJ2-1; 7 bases map to TRBD2. The junction had 9 bases not matched to a gene; V was cut back by 4 bases and J by 6 bases. This CDR3 contains 15 residues. Germline CDR1 SGHTA, CDR2 FQGTGA. CDR3 loop: CASSSPMGGINEQFF. The CDR3 nucleotides are TGTGCCAGCAGCTCCCCCATGGGGGGGATCAATGAGCAGTTCTTC.

The chain employs TRBV7-9 and TRBJ2-7, with 14 bases fitting TRBD2. This CDR3 region has 17 residues. The V and J ends lost 1 base and 2 bases, in that order; junction bases with no gene match: 4. Germline assignment: CDR1 SEHNR and CDR2 FQNEAQ (reference sequence). Here the CDR3 reads CASSLGLAGGIPYEQYF. The CDR3 DNA reads TGTGCCAGCAGCTTAGGACTAGCGGGAGGGATCCCCTACGAGCAGTACTTC.

This clone was detected a few times. CDR3 nucleotides: TGTGCCACCAGTGACCGAGCCGGGACAGGACCGCATAGCAATCAGCCCCAGCATTTT. Translation gives CATSDRAGTGPHSNQPQHF. This chain connects TRBV24-1 to TRBJ1-5, with 8 bases that match TRBD1. Germline CDR1 reads KGHDR; CDR2 reads SFDVKD. The CDR3 is made up of 19 amino acids. The V segment lost 4 bases and the J segment 0 bases; nucleotides outside the gene matches: 13.

The V and J genes are TRBV5-1 and TRBJ2-3; D possibly corresponds to TRBD2 (6 bases). The CDR3 runs 16 residues. Looked up from germline, CDR1 is SGHRS and CDR2 is YFSETQ. V shed 3 bases and J shed 2 bases, with 16 bases lying between them. For the CDR3, the DNA is TGCGCCAGCAGCTCGGGACTCACGAACCCCACAGATACGCAGTATTTT. Its protein is CASSSGLTNPTDTQYF. The variable domain in full, with the rest retrieved from reference TRBV5-1 and TRBJ2-3, is KAGVTQTPRYLIKTRGQQVTLSCSPISGHRSVSWYQQTPGQGLQFLFEYFSETQRNKGNFPGRFSGRQFSNSRSEMNVSTLELGDSALYLCASSSGLTNPTDTQYFGPGTRLTVL.

V usage is TRBV15 and J usage is TRBJ2-1, with 13 bases that match TRBD2. V shed 3 bases and J 7 bases; nucleotides not matched to a gene: 6. Germline V gene data show CDR1 as LNHNV and CDR2 as YYDKDF (reference sequence). This CDR3 has 16 amino acids. The CDR3 loop is CATSRGLAGTFNEQFF. As DNA, the CDR3 is TGTGCCACCAGCAGGGGACTAGCGGGGACCTTTAATGAGCAGTTCTTC.

The gene calls are TRBV19 and TRBJ1-1; the D gene is possibly TRBD1 (5 bases). V dropped 4 bases and J dropped 4 bases, with 7 bases sitting between them. The CDR3 loop spans 12 amino acids. Germline V CDR1 and CDR2: LNHDA, SQIVND (reference sequence). CDR3 loop: CASSKGVTEAFF. The CDR3 DNA is TGTGCCAGTAGTAAAGGGGTCACTGAAGCTTTCTTT.